This TCR beta chain was identified during a study of shared clonotypes between healthy human individuals. The study, taken as a whole, reports: Clonotypes which were not shared had lower generation probabilities than clonotypes that all four donors shared.

On this clone itself: Its specificity is not known.

Produced via immunoSEQ multiplex PCR; TCRdb's table is partial and in-frame only. Of under 200,000 clones in the sample, just under 95% were seen once. Trimming removed 3 bases from V and 5 bases from J; junction bases left unmatched: 3. The CDR3 is 13 amino acids. CDR1 is KGHSH, CDR2 LQKENI, per germline. The source is a woman in her twenties or thirties in good health. Sequenced: naive CD4+ T cells sorted from blood. Subset noted: CD45RA+ positively selected. This chain uses TRBV18 with TRBJ2-7; 8 nucleotides line up with TRBD2. The CDR3 DNA follows: TGTGCCAGCTCACCTCCCGGGGGGGACGAGCAGTACTTC. This encodes CASSPPGGDEQYF.